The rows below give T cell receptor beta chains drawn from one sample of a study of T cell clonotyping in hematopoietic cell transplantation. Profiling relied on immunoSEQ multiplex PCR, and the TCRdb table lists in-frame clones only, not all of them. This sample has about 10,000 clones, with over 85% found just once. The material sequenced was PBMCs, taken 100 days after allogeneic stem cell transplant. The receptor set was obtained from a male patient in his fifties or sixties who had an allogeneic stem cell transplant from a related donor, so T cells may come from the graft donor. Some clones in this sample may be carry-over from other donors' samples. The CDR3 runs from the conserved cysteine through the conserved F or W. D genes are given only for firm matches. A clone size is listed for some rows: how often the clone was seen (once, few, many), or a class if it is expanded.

CASSRDRFAGELFF | TGTGCCAGCAGCCGGGACAGGTTCGCCGGGGAGCTGTTTTTT | TRBV28 | TRBD1 | NA | TRBJ2-2 | 14
CATLYPSGDEQFF | TGTGCCACCTTATATCCCAGTGGGGATGAGCAGTTCTTC | TRBV19 | NA | NA | TRBJ2-1 | 13
CAWTKGGGLNTEAFF | TGTGCCTGGACTAAAGGGGGGGGCCTGAACACTGAAGCTTTCTTT | TRBV30 | NA | NA | TRBJ1-1 | 15
CASSPGQGSYEQYF | TGTGCCAGCAGTCCGGGACAGGGATCCTACGAGCAGTACTTC | TRBV6-5 | TRBD1 | NA | TRBJ2-7 | 14
CSVDFRRGQVETQYF | TGCAGCGTTGACTTCCGCAGGGGGCAGGTAGAGACCCAGTACTTC | TRBV29-1 | TRBD1 | NA | TRBJ2-5 | 15
CASSQAGSGSGYTF | TGTGCCAGCAGCCAGGCCGGGTCGGGTAGCGGCTACACCTTC | TRBV6-5 | NA | NA | TRBJ1-2 | 14
CSVESGEGTNEKLFF | TGCAGCGTTGAATCAGGGGAGGGAACTAATGAAAAACTGTTTTTT | TRBV29-1 | NA | NA | TRBJ1-4 | 15
CASSDSTDTQYF | TGTGCCAGCAGTGACAGCACAGATACGCAGTATTTT | TRBV6-6 | NA | NA | TRBJ2-3 | 12
CASSVDTENSPLHF | TGTGCCAGCAGCGTGGATACAGAAAATTCACCCCTCCACTTT | TRBV9 | NA | few | TRBJ1-6 | 14
CASRQTGGLGYTF | TGTGCCAGCAGGCAGACAGGGGGCCTTGGCTACACCTTC | TRBV6-1 | TRBD1 | once | TRBJ1-2 | 13
CASSYGDRATEAFF | TGTGCCAGCAGTTACGGGGACAGGGCCACTGAAGCTTTCTTT | TRBV6-5 | TRBD1 | NA | TRBJ1-1 | 14
CAISEQGGEETQYF | TGTGCCATCAGTGAACAAGGGGGGGAAGAGACCCAGTACTTC | TRBV10-3 | NA | NA | TRBJ2-5 | 14
CSAADSYEQYF | TGCAGCGCTGCCGACAGCTACGAGCAGTACTTC | TRBV29-1 | NA | NA | TRBJ2-7 | 11
CASSRDQEYEQYF | TGTGCCAGCAGCCGGGATCAGGAATACGAGCAGTACTTC | TRBV28 | NA | once | TRBJ2-7 | 13
CASSLSPGTDEQYF | TGTGCCAGCAGCCTTAGCCCCGGGACAGACGAGCAGTACTTC | TRBV7-8 | TRBD1 | NA | TRBJ2-7 | 14
CASSLGASTDTQYF | TGTGCCAGCAGCTTAGGCGCCAGCACAGATACGCAGTATTTT | TRBV7-6 | NA | once | TRBJ2-3 | 14
CASSLLGPSTDTQYF | TGTGCCAGCAGCCTACTGGGACCGAGCACAGATACGCAGTATTTT | TRBV5-8 | NA | NA | TRBJ2-3 | 15
CASSPMTGPAPRDGYTF | TGTGCCAGCAGCCCTATGACAGGGCCTGCCCCAAGGGATGGCTACACCTTC | TRBV4-2 | TRBD1 | NA | TRBJ1-2 | 17
CAISGDSTDTQYF | TGTGCCATCAGTGGGGACAGCACAGATACGCAGTATTTT | TRBV10-3 | NA | NA | TRBJ2-3 | 13
CASSEEGGKPYEQYF | TGTGCCAGCAGTGAGGAAGGGGGAAAACCCTACGAGCAGTACTTC | TRBV6-4 | NA | NA | TRBJ2-7 | 15
CSVEQFGGQDTEAFF | TGCAGCGTTGAACAGTTCGGGGGGCAGGACACTGAAGCTTTCTTT | TRBV29-1 | NA | NA | TRBJ1-1 | 15
CASSLDIQKNSPLHF | TGTGCCAGCAGCTTAGATATACAGAAGAATTCACCCCTCCACTTT | TRBV7-6 | NA | NA | TRBJ1-6 | 15
CASSSGASGELFF | TGTGCCAGCAGTTCAGGGGCCTCCGGGGAGCTGTTTTTT | TRBV7-2 | NA | NA | TRBJ2-2 | 13
CASSSGGHNEQFF | TGTGCCAGTTCTAGCGGGGGGCACAATGAGCAGTTCTTC | TRBV7-3 | TRBD2 | NA | TRBJ2-1 | 13
CASRVGGVNYGYTF | TGTGCCAGCAGGGTTGGAGGGGTGAACTATGGCTACACCTTC | TRBV2 | NA | NA | TRBJ1-2 | 14
CASSRTGATNYEQYF | TGTGCCAGCAGCCGCACCGGGGCGACGAACTACGAGCAGTACTTC | TRBV28 | NA | NA | TRBJ2-7 | 15
CASSRHTGQGTDTQYF | TGTGCCAGCAGCCGACACACGGGACAGGGGACAGATACGCAGTATTTT | TRBV7-3 | TRBD1 | NA | TRBJ2-3 | 16
CASSWTDDTQYF | TGTGCCAGCAGTTGGACAGACGATACGCAGTATTTT | TRBV5-6 | NA | few | TRBJ2-3 | 12
CASLSLGGNVLTF | TGTGCCAGCTTAAGTCTCGGTGGCAACGTCCTGACTTTC | TRBV13 | NA | NA | TRBJ2-6 | 13
CASSAADEGLNTEAFF | TGCGCCAGCAGTGCCGCCGATGAGGGGTTGAACACTGAAGCTTTCTTT | TRBV10-1 | NA | NA | TRBJ1-1 | 16
CASRGEQNTGELFF | TGTGCCAGCCGGGGGGAGCAGAACACCGGGGAGCTGTTTTTT | TRBV6-5 | TRBD2 | NA | TRBJ2-2 | 14
CASSISGRYEQYF | TGTGCCAGCAGCATTAGCGGGAGGTACGAGCAGTACTTC | TRBV7-9 | TRBD2 | once | TRBJ2-7 | 13
CASSFPGGKVRNYNEQFF | TGCGCCAGCAGCTTCCCAGGGGGTAAGGTTCGAAACTACAATGAGCAGTTCTTC | TRBV5-1 | TRBD1 | NA | TRBJ2-1 | 18
CASSLQGYEQYF | TGTGCCAGCAGCCTACAGGGCTACGAGCAGTACTTC | TRBV11-1 | NA | NA | TRBJ2-7 | 12
CASSQDSSGGNGYTF | TGCGCCAGCAGCCAAGATTCGTCGGGGGGAAATGGCTACACCTTC | TRBV4-3 | NA | NA | TRBJ1-2 | 15
CASSFYAGTQPQHF | TGTGCCAGCAGTTTTTACGCAGGAACTCAGCCCCAGCATTTT | TRBV28 | NA | NA | TRBJ1-5 | 14
CASSGTENSPLHF | TGTGCCAGCAGTGGGACAGAAAATTCACCCCTCCACTTT | TRBV6-4 | NA | NA | TRBJ1-6 | 13
CASSERVIRGQYF | TGTGCCAGCAGTGAAAGGGTTATACGAGGGCAGTACTTC | TRBV2 | NA | NA | TRBJ2-7 | 13
CAWSRAGGYGYTF | TGTGCCTGGAGTAGGGCAGGGGGCTATGGCTACACCTTC | TRBV30 | TRBD1 | NA | TRBJ1-2 | 13
CASSYSFSGGATEQFF | TGTGCCAGCAGTTACTCATTTAGCGGGGGGGCCACTGAGCAGTTCTTC | TRBV6-5 | TRBD2 | NA | TRBJ2-1 | 16
CASSIDWRGEQFF | TGTGCCAGTAGTATAGATTGGCGGGGCGAGCAGTTCTTC | TRBV19 | NA | NA | TRBJ2-1 | 13
CASSEAPVGNTEAFF | TGTGCCAGCAGTGAAGCGCCGGTTGGCAACACTGAAGCTTTCTTT | TRBV6-1 | NA | NA | TRBJ1-1 | 15
CAGNGEGTDTQYF | TGTGCCGGGAATGGGGAAGGGACAGATACGCAGTATTTT | TRBV7-9 | NA | NA | TRBJ2-3 | 13
CASSNTGIPHTEAFF | TGTGCCAGCAGCAACACAGGGATACCTCACACTGAAGCTTTCTTT | TRBV7-9 | NA | NA | TRBJ1-1 | 15
CASSIVGQGSAFF | TGTGCCAGTAGTATAGTAGGACAGGGCTCGGCTTTCTTT | TRBV19 | TRBD1 | NA | TRBJ1-1 | 13
CASSSNLRGYGYTF | TGTGCCAGCAGCTCCAATCTGAGGGGCTATGGCTACACCTTC | TRBV9 | NA | NA | TRBJ1-2 | 14
CAWRVEGSSYNSPLHF | TGTGCCTGGAGGGTAGAGGGGAGCTCCTATAATTCACCCCTCCACTTT | TRBV30 | NA | NA | TRBJ1-6 | 16
CASSHLFGYNSPLHF | TGCGCCAGCAGCCACCTTTTCGGCTATAATTCACCCCTCCACTTT | TRBV4-1 | NA | NA | TRBJ1-6 | 15
CASSLDRDGTEAFF | TGTGCCAGCAGCTTGGACAGGGACGGCACTGAAGCTTTCTTT | TRBV11-2 | TRBD1 | NA | TRBJ1-1 | 14
CASSPSGLNTGELFF | TGTGCCAGCAGTCCCTCGGGGTTAAACACCGGGGAGCTGTTTTTT | TRBV25-1 | NA | NA | TRBJ2-2 | 15
CASMADSYEQYF | TGTGCCAGCATGGCGGATTCCTACGAGCAGTACTTC | TRBV7-2 | NA | few | TRBJ2-7 | 12
CASSYPAFGYTF | TGTGCCAGCAGTTATCCTGCCTTCGGCTACACCTTC | TRBV6-6 | NA | NA | TRBJ1-2 | 12
CASQLSSGNTIYF | TGTGCCAGCCAGCTCAGCTCTGGAAACACCATATATTTT | TRBV6-5 | NA | NA | TRBJ1-3 | 13
CASSYEVGRGAFF | TGTGCCAGCAGCTATGAAGTTGGACGAGGGGCTTTCTTT | TRBV7-2 | NA | NA | TRBJ1-1 | 13
CSARANYGYTF | TGCAGTGCTAGAGCTAACTATGGCTACACCTTC | TRBV20-1 | NA | NA | TRBJ1-2 | 11